Reported below is one T cell receptor beta chain. What it binds is unknown. From the 5' RACE reads, TCRdb lists one entry per CDR3 protein and no DNA. The sample totals some 460,000 distinct CDR3 sequences. This record comes from a study of T cells expressing NK-cell markers. Study at large: Of eight sequenced donors, seven were HCMV-seropositive and one HCMV-seronegative. The study's findings and limits: Of CD8+ T cells, 1.0-7.0% belonged to dominant NKG2C+ clonotypes in five to seven donors.

This CDR3 contains 14 residues. Germline V gene data show CDR1 as SGHNT and CDR2 as YENEEA. Source material: blood T cells: a sorted CD56 or NKG2C T cell subset, CD4+ or CD8+ T cells, or bulk PBMC T cells (not recorded which). This chain links TRBV11-3 with TRBJ2-7; TCRdb gives TRBD2 as the D gene, but with no DNA this cannot be confirmed. The sequence came from a woman between 50 and 59 years old in good health. CDR3: CASSFPGLAGEQYF. The full variable domain, with the rest looked up from reference TRBV11-3 and TRBJ2-7, is EAGVVQSPRYKIIEKKQPVAFWCNPISGHNTLYWYLQNLGQGPELLIRYENEEAVDDSQLPKDRFSAERLKGVDSTLKIQPAELGDSAVYLCASSFPGLAGEQYFGPGTRLTVT.